A selection of T cell receptor beta chains follows, all from one sample in a study of blood T cell repertoires in COVID-19. Libraries were prepared by immunoSEQ multiplex PCR; TCRdb keeps only in-frame clonotypes and omits some of them. This sample carries about 210,000 clones, approximately 86% of them seen once, and the ten largest clones take around 0.72%. Sample: peripheral blood. The source is a man in his forties or fifties with acute or convalescent COVID-19. Both conserved end residues are part of each CDR3. A D gene is named only where the DNA matches it firmly. Only part of the rows carry a size: once, few, many, or a class if the clone is expanded.

clone size | D gene | J gene | V gene | CDR3 DNA | CDR3 protein
- | - | TRBJ1-3 | TRBV10-2 | TGCGCCAGCAGCCCCCAGGGGCCAAACACCATATATTTT | CASSPQGPNTIYF
- | - | TRBJ1-5 | TRBV15 | TGTGCCACCAGCATCTATAAGGGGGGGCCGATGAGCAATCAGCCCCAGCATTTT | CATSIYKGGPMSNQPQHF
once | - | TRBJ2-3 | TRBV5-3 | TGTGCCAGAAGCTTGGCGCGCGAGGAGGGGGCAGGTGATACGCAGTATTTT | CARSLAREEGAGDTQYF
- | - | TRBJ1-6 | TRBV11-2 | TGTGCCAGCAGCCTACCTCCACGGAGGCGTAATTCACCCCTCCACTTT | CASSLPPRRRNSPLHF
- | TRBD1 | TRBJ2-3 | TRBV4-2 | TGTGCCAGCAGCCAAGGACAGGGGTTGGATGGGGATACGCAGTATTTT | CASSQGQGLDGDTQYF
- | - | TRBJ2-7 | TRBV6-5 | TGTGCCAGCAAAACGAGTGACATATTCTACGAGCAGTACTTC | CASKTSDIFYEQYF
- | - | TRBJ2-7 | TRBV3-1/TRBV3-2 | TGTGCCAGCAGCCCAGGGTTTGGGGCCGGGGAGCAGTACTTC | CASSPGFGAGEQYF
- | TRBD1 | TRBJ2-2 | TRBV6-2/TRBV6-3 | TGTGCCAGCAGTGGGACAGGCCCCTCCGGGGAGCTGTTTTTT | CASSGTGPSGELFF
- | - | TRBJ2-7 | TRBV12-3/TRBV12-4 | TGTGCCAGCAGCCCTCTTCGGCAGTACTTC | CASSPLRQYF
- | - | TRBJ2-3 | TRBV29-1 | TGCAGCGCTCTCCGGGGAGATACGCAGTATTTT | CSALRGDTQYF
- | TRBD1 | TRBJ1-5 | TRBV28 | TGTGCCAGCAGTCGACAGGGGTATAGCAATCAGCCCCAGCATTTT | CASSRQGYSNQPQHF
- | - | TRBJ1-1 | TRBV10-3 | TGTGCCATCAGTGAGCCCGGACAGACGAACACTGAAGCTTTCTTT | CAISEPGQTNTEAFF
- | TRBD1 | TRBJ1-2 | TRBV28 | TGTGCCAGCAGTTTTAAAACAGGGGGGATTTGGTATGGCTACACCTTC | CASSFKTGGIWYGYTF
- | - | TRBJ2-3 | TRBV19 | TGTGCCAGTAGCCCCGCCCCTCAGGGGAGCACAGATACGCAGTATTTT | CASSPAPQGSTDTQYF
- | - | TRBJ2-1 | TRBV29-1 | TGCAGCGTTGAAGAGGCCCAGGGTAACGATGAGCAGTTCTTC | CSVEEAQGNDEQFF
- | TRBD1 | TRBJ1-3 | TRBV7-9 | TGTGCCAGCAGCTTGCAGGGGGCAAGAAACACCATATATTTT | CASSLQGARNTIYF
- | - | TRBJ2-3 | TRBV11-3 | TGTGCCAGCAGCTTAGAGGGACACAATACGCAGTATTTT | CASSLEGHNTQYF
- | TRBD2 | TRBJ2-5 | TRBV3-1/TRBV3-2 | TGTGCCAGCAGCCACCCTAGCGGGGTCCAGGAGACCCAGTACTTC | CASSHPSGVQETQYF
- | TRBD2 | TRBJ2-1 | TRBV19 | TGTGCCAGTAGCCCGGGACTAGCAGCAATGGTTAGGAACAATGAGCAGTTCTTC | CASSPGLAAMVRNNEQFF
- | - | TRBJ2-1 | TRBV5-6 | TGTGCCAGCAGCTTGCCAGGAGGGGACAATGAGCAGTTCTTC | CASSLPGGDNEQFF
- | - | TRBJ2-5 | TRBV7-2 | TGTGCCAGCAGCGCATTAGTGGGGCAGGGTTGGGAGACCCAGTACTTC | CASSALVGQGWETQYF
- | - | TRBJ1-3 | TRBV7-9 | TGTGCCAGCAGCTTAGCGGTAGGGAGCTCTGGAAACACCATATATTTT | CASSLAVGSSGNTIYF
- | - | TRBJ1-5 | TRBV20-1 | TGCAGTGCTAGTAACACAGATAATCAGCCCCAGCATTTT | CSASNTDNQPQHF
once | - | TRBJ2-1 | TRBV12-3/TRBV12-4 | TGTGCCAGCAGGGAGACAGCCTACAATGAGCAGTTCTTC | CASRETAYNEQFF
- | TRBD2 | TRBJ2-7 | TRBV19 | TGTGCCAGTGGGGTTGGGGGGGAGTACGAGCAGTACTTC | CASGVGGEYEQYF
- | TRBD1 | TRBJ1-6 | TRBV25-1 | TGTGCCAGCAGTTCCCCGGGACAGGGAGGTTCACCCCTCCACTTT | CASSSPGQGGSPLHF
- | - | TRBJ2-3 | TRBV27 | TGTGCCAGCAGTCCCAGGCTAGCTCCAGATACGCAGTATTTT | CASSPRLAPDTQYF
- | - | TRBJ1-1 | TRBV14 | TGTGCCAGCAGCCCCCGTTCGGGGAGAACGAACACTGAAGCTTTCTTT | CASSPRSGRTNTEAFF
- | - | TRBJ2-2 | TRBV18 | TGTGCCAGCTCACCACGGCTTGGCGGGGAGCTGTTTTTT | CASSPRLGGELFF
- | TRBD1 | TRBJ2-6 | TRBV6-4 | TGTGCCAGCAGTCTTACAGGGGATGGGGCCAACGTCCTGACTTTC | CASSLTGDGANVLTF
- | TRBD1 | TRBJ1-2 | TRBV12-3/TRBV12-4 | TGTGCCAGCAGTTCGACAGGGAGCTATGGCTACACCTTC | CASSSTGSYGYTF
- | - | TRBJ2-2 | TRBV12-1 | TGTGCCAGCAAGGGGGCGGGGACAAGCACCGGGGAGCTGTTTTTT | CASKGAGTSTGELFF
- | TRBD1 | TRBJ1-2 | TRBV29-1 | TGCAGCGTTTTGACAGGGGGCTACTATGGCTACACCTTC | CSVLTGGYYGYTF
- | - | TRBJ1-1 | TRBV30 | TGTGCCTGGAACCCCAGGGGCTCGAACACTGAAGCTTTCTTT | CAWNPRGSNTEAFF
- | TRBD1 | TRBJ2-3 | TRBV11-2 | TGTGCCAGCAGCTTATCGGGACAGCACACAGATACGCAGTATTTT | CASSLSGQHTDTQYF
- | - | TRBJ2-7 | TRBV7-5 | TGTGTCAGAAGCTTAGTTATCGAGCAGTACTTC | CVRSLVIEQYF
- | - | TRBJ1-5 | TRBV7-8 | TGTGCCAGCAGCTTAGCCCCGGGAGATCAGCCCCAGCATTTT | CASSLAPGDQPQHF
- | TRBD1 | TRBJ2-2 | TRBV19 | TGTGCCAGTAGTACGCAGGGGGCCAACGGGGAGCTGTTTTTT | CASSTQGANGELFF
- | TRBD1 | TRBJ2-7 | TRBV3-1/TRBV3-2 | TGTGCCAGCAGCCTAGGGACAGCGGACGAGCAGTACTTC | CASSLGTADEQYF
- | - | TRBJ1-1 | TRBV6-2/TRBV6-3 | TGTGCCAGCAGTTACCGCGGGGCGAACACTGAAGCTTTCTTT | CASSYRGANTEAFF
- | TRBD2 | TRBJ2-7 | TRBV5-6 | TGTGCCAGCAGTCGAGGGACTAGCGGTATAAGGTGGACTTACGAGCAGTACTTC | CASSRGTSGIRWTYEQYF
- | TRBD1 | TRBJ2-1 | TRBV7-9 | TGTGCCAGCAGCCCCGTAAAGGGACAGAATTACAATGAGCAGTTCTTC | CASSPVKGQNYNEQFF
- | TRBD1 | TRBJ2-7 | TRBV7-2 | TGTGCCAGCAGCGTCGACAGGGGTTCCTACGAGCAGTACTTC | CASSVDRGSYEQYF
- | - | TRBJ2-7 | TRBV3-1/TRBV3-2 | TGTGCCAGCAGCAAAGATCAGGTTCTCACCTACGAGCAGTACTTC | CASSKDQVLTYEQYF
- | - | TRBJ2-5 | TRBV5-6 | TGTGCCAGCAGTTTTCGATCGGGGCAAGAGACCCAGTACTTC | CASSFRSGQETQYF
- | - | TRBJ2-1 | TRBV3-1/TRBV3-2 | TGTGCCAGCAGCCAAGGTGGGGCACGCATCGCGCAGTTCTTC | CASSQGGARIAQFF